The 25 T cell receptor beta chains below all came from one sample that was sequenced in a study of cytomegalovirus exposure and HLA in healthy donors. 13 Jbeta primers and 60 Vbeta primers were used for the PCR. Profiled with immunoSEQ multiplex PCR; TCRdb holds only in-frame clones, not every one. The data contain about 110,000 clones, 65% to 80% of them singletons. The sequenced sample was PBMCs. These receptors were collected from a male donor in good health and CMV-seronegative.

The rearrangement uses TRBV18 and TRBJ1-5, with D perhaps TRBD1 (6 bases). V lost 3 bases to trimming and J lost 6 bases, with 18 bases between them. CDR3 length equals 16 residues. The germline V gene has CDR1 KGHSH and CDR2 LQKENI. The chain's CDR3 is CASSPAQGGTSQPQHF. For the CDR3, the DNA is TGTGCCAGCTCACCTGCACAGGGCGGAACGAGTCAGCCCCAGCATTTT.

The rearrangement links TRBV6-5 to TRBJ1-5; no clear D gene. Trimming stripped 6 bases from V and 0 bases from J, with 12 bases between. Germline V lookup: CDR1 MNHEY, CDR2 SVGAGI. CDR3 length equals 15 residues. CDR3: CASSRTAYSNQPQHF. The CDR3 DNA follows: TGTGCCAGCAGCCGGACTGCTTATAGCAATCAGCCCCAGCATTTT.

This chain connects TRBV5-1 to TRBJ1-1; 7 positions match TRBD1. The CDR3 extends over 14 amino acids. Germline V lookup: CDR1 SGHRS, CDR2 YFSETQ. V was pared by 0 bases and J by 1 base, with 0 bases of the junction left unmatched. DNA for the CDR3: TGCGCCAGCAGCTTGGCAGGGGGGAACACTGAAGCTTTCTTT. Translation: CASSLAGGNTEAFF. Looking up the rest from reference TRBV5-1 and TRBJ1-1 gives the full variable domain: KAGVTQTPRYLIKTRGQQVTLSCSPISGHRSVSWYQQTPGQGLQFLFEYFSETQRNKGNFPGRFSGRQFSNSRSEMNVSTLELGDSALYLCASSLAGGNTEAFFGQGTRLTVV.

The V and J genes are TRBV29-1 and TRBJ2-1; the match to TRBD2 covers 9 bases. Per germline, CDR1 SQVTM and CDR2 ANQGSEA. CDR3 length: 15 residues. CDR3 nucleotide sequence: TGCAGTCTACAAGGCGGGGGGGGCCCCTACAATGAGCAGTTCTTC. It specifies CSLQGGGGPYNEQFF.

This clone came up a few times. This chain uses TRBV30 with TRBJ1-2; D might be TRBD1 (6 bases). V was pared by 2 bases and J by 7 bases, with 14 bases between. The CDR3 sequence is 13 residues long. The germline gives CDR1 GTSNPN, CDR2 SVGIG (reference sequence). The CDR3 here is CAWSRDRPRGYTF. As DNA, the CDR3 is TGTGCCTGGAGTAGAGACAGGCCGCGTGGCTACACCTTC.

This chain links TRBV5-6 with TRBJ1-4, with D hard to call. Germline CDR1 is SGHDT and CDR2 is YYEEEE. This CDR3 comprises 13 residues. Trimming shortened V by 2 bases and J by 5 bases, and 7 bases separated the two germline ends. CDR3 nucleotide sequence: TGTGCCAGCAGCTTCGAGAGAAATGAAAAACTGTTTTTT. Residues: CASSFERNEKLFF.

The chain uses TRBV4-3 and TRBJ2-2, with TRBD1 matching 9 bases. Germline trimming cut 1 base from V and 3 bases from J; bases unmatched to any gene: 0. Germline CDR1 LGHNA, CDR2 YSLEER. CDR3 length equals 15 residues. Written as DNA, the CDR3 is TGCGCCAGCAGCCAAGGGACAGGGGACACCGGGGAGCTGTTTTTT. Its protein product is CASSQGTGDTGELFF.

This chain links TRBV29-1 with TRBJ2-3; D gene unclear. The CDR3 contains 12 residues. CDR1 is SQVTM and CDR2 is ANQGSEA in the germline V gene. The V end lost 4 bases, the J end lost 0 bases, and 5 bases lay between the germline ends. This CDR3 is CSVGGSTDTQYF. The CDR3 nucleotides read TGCAGCGTTGGAGGAAGCACAGATACGCAGTATTTT.

The rearrangement links TRBV28 to TRBJ1-1; D is unresolved. Trimming left V 4 bases short and J 10 bases short, with 19 bases between. The CDR3 is 14 amino acids. The V gene's germline CDR1 is MDHEN and CDR2 SYDVKM. In nucleotides, the CDR3 is TGTGCCAGCAGTTCAATACGGGGAAACAGAGCAGCTTTCTTT. Translated, it gives CASSSIRGNRAAFF.

This clone was observed a few times. The V gene is TRBV30, the J gene TRBJ1-4, with D possibly TRBD1 on 6 matching bases. V lost 7 bases to trimming and J lost 4 bases, with 13 bases between them. This CDR3 is built from 13 residues. Germline V gene sequence: CDR1 GTSNPN, CDR2 SVGIG (reference sequence). The CDR3 here is CASLDSHNEKLFF. DNA of the CDR3: TGTGCCTCCTTGGACAGTCATAATGAAAAACTGTTTTTT. The variable domain in full, with the rest retrieved from reference TRBV30 and TRBJ1-4, is SQTIHQWPATLVQPVGSPLSLECTVEGTSNPNLYWYRQAAGRGLQLLFYSVGIGQISSEVPQNLSASRPQDRQFILSSKKLLLSDSGFYLCASLDSHNEKLFFGSGTQLSVL.

This chain connects TRBV7-8 to TRBJ2-3, with TRBD2 matching over 14 bases. CDR1 SGHVS and CDR2 FQNEAQ come from the germline V gene. This CDR3 spans 19 amino acids. The V and J ends lost 4 bases and 1 base, in that order; junction bases with no gene match: 10. The CDR3 region is CASSSEPGLAGAGTDTQYF. In DNA form, the CDR3 reads TGTGCCAGCAGCTCGGAGCCGGGACTAGCGGGAGCTGGCACAGATACGCAGTATTTT.

The chain couples TRBV29-1 to TRBJ1-4, with no clear D. Trimming took off 5 bases at V and 6 bases at J, with 13 bases between the two ends. The CDR3 loop spans 13 amino acids. Germline lookup yields CDR1 SQVTM and CDR2 ANQGSEA. DNA for the CDR3: TGCAGCGTTCCCGGGAAATCGCATGAAAAACTGTTTTTT. Amino acid sequence: CSVPGKSHEKLFF.

The chain joins TRBV2 to TRBJ1-3; D is possibly TRBD1 (5 bases). The CDR3 consists of 14 residues. Germline lookup yields CDR1 SNHLY and CDR2 FYNNEI. Trimming took 3 bases from V and 4 from J, leaving 10 bases between them. The CDR3 sequence: CASSEGEAGNTIYF. Here the CDR3 DNA reads TGTGCCAGCAGTGAGGGGGAGGCCGGAAACACCATATATTTT.

This clone appeared a single time. This chain connects TRBV5-1 to TRBJ2-7, with D perhaps matching TRBD1 (6 bases). CDR3 size: 15 residues. Germline loops: CDR1 SGHRS, CDR2 YFSETQ. Trimming removed 0 bases from V and 2 bases from J, with 12 bases in between. The CDR3 sequence is CASSLVGQSTYEQYF. CDR3 nucleotide sequence: TGCGCCAGCAGCTTGGTCGGACAGTCCACCTACGAGCAGTACTTC.

The genes are TRBV19 and TRBJ1-2; 11 bases match TRBD1. V trimming: 6 bases; J trimming: 3 bases; junction bases outside the gene matches: 3. Germline CDR1 and CDR2: LNHDA and SQIVND (reference sequence). CDR3 length: 14 amino acids. The CDR3 nucleotides read TGTGCCAGTAGGAGGACAGGGGGCGACTATGGCTACACCTTC. It yields the protein CASRRTGGDYGYTF.

The rearrangement uses TRBV6-5 and TRBJ2-7; a possible D gene is TRBD1 (6 bases). V was shortened by 10 bases and J by 0 bases, with 16 bases between the two germline ends. This CDR3 spans 14 amino acids. CDR1 MNHEY and CDR2 SVGAGI come from the germline V gene. The CDR3 DNA reads as TGTGCCACCCAAAGGGACACGGGCTCCTACGAGCAGTACTTC. This sequence encodes CATQRDTGSYEQYF.

The sample holds a few counts of this clone. One end of the junction is discordant with germline, which a read error may explain. This sequence joins TRBV7-7 and TRBJ2-5; weak D call: TRBD1 (6 bases). CDR1 SSHAT and CDR2 FNYEAQ come from the germline V gene (reference sequence). The CDR3 extends over 14 amino acids. The CDR3 bases are TGTGCTAGCAGCTTAGTAGGGGGCCAAGAGACCCAGTACTTC. Amino acid sequence: CASSLVGGQETQYF.

The CDR3 here is CASSQWAVGVETQYF. The CDR3 DNA is TGTGCCAGCAGCCAATGGGCTGTAGGGGTTGAGACCCAGTACTTC. V gene TRBV14 combines with J gene TRBJ2-5; weak D call: TRBD1 (5 bases). CDR3 size: 15 residues. Looked up from germline, CDR1 is SGHDN and CDR2 is FVKESK. Between the trimmed V and J ends, which lost 2 bases and 5 bases, there was a span of 15 bases.

This clone was detected only a few times. This chain uses TRBV7-2 with TRBJ2-1; 10 nucleotides agree with TRBD2. CDR3 length: 17 amino acids. CDR1 is SGHTA, CDR2 FQGNSA, per germline. V was pared by 4 bases and J by 4 bases, with 10 bases of the junction left unmatched. CDR3: CASSSGLAGGSYNEQFF. CDR3 in DNA: TGTGCCAGCAGCTCCGGGTTAGCGGGAGGATCGTACAATGAGCAGTTCTTC.

In regard to this clone: Different DNA sequences within this sample yield the same CDR3. V and J are TRBV5-1 and TRBJ2-7; 9 bases are shared with TRBD2. Per germline, CDR1 SGHRS and CDR2 YFSETQ. The CDR3 is 15 residues long. Trimming took 2 bases from V and 1 from J; bases not matched to a gene: 4. Written as DNA, the CDR3 is TGCGCCAGCAGCTTTAGCGGGAGTCGTTCCTACGAGCAGTACTTC. This gives the protein CASSFSGSRSYEQYF.

This chain connects TRBV6-5 to TRBJ1-5; D ambiguous. CDR3 length: 13 amino acids. Trimming pared 2 bases from V and 2 bases from J, leaving 4 bases between. Looked up from germline, CDR1 is MNHEY and CDR2 is SVGAGI. CDR3 nucleotide sequence: TGTGCCAGCAGTTACGGAGGCAATCAGCCCCAGCATTTT. Encoded protein: CASSYGGNQPQHF.

The V gene is TRBV5-1, the J gene TRBJ2-7; 9 bases are shared with TRBD1. Trimming cost V 1 base and J 7 bases; bases outside gene matches: 9. This CDR3 region has 15 residues. Germline CDR1 reads SGHRS; CDR2 reads YFSETQ. Here the CDR3 reads CASSLMLGQGHEQYF. Here the CDR3 DNA reads TGCGCCAGCAGCTTGATGTTAGGACAGGGGCATGAGCAGTACTTC.

This clone was observed a handful of times. The V gene is TRBV9, the J gene TRBJ2-2; D uncertain. Between the trimmed V and J ends, which lost 0 bases and 4 bases, there was a span of 10 bases. Looked up from germline, CDR1 is SGDLS and CDR2 is YYNGEE. The CDR3 has 15 amino acids. CDR3 sequence reads: CASSVAPDSTGELFF. The CDR3 DNA follows: TGTGCCAGCAGCGTAGCCCCAGATTCCACCGGGGAGCTGTTTTTT.

The genes are TRBV6-4 and TRBJ2-3, with 7 positions matching TRBD2. The germline V gene encodes CDR1 MRHNA and CDR2 SNTAGT. V lost 0 bases, J lost 4 bases, and 13 bases stayed unmatched. The CDR3 loop spans 18 amino acids. The CDR3 bases are TGTGCCAGCAGTGACTCGTCGGCTAGCGGCCTTGGGGCAGATACGCAGTATTTT. Residues: CASSDSSASGLGADTQYF.

The J gene is TRBJ2-1, the V gene TRBV10-3; possibly TRBD2 for D (5 bases). The CDR3 is 11 amino acids. Trimming cost V 3 bases and J 8 bases, with 5 bases left between them. Germline V gene sequence: CDR1 ENHRY, CDR2 SYGVKD. Here the CDR3 reads CAISEADEQFF. The CDR3 DNA sequence: TGTGCCATCAGTGAAGCGGATGAGCAGTTCTTC.